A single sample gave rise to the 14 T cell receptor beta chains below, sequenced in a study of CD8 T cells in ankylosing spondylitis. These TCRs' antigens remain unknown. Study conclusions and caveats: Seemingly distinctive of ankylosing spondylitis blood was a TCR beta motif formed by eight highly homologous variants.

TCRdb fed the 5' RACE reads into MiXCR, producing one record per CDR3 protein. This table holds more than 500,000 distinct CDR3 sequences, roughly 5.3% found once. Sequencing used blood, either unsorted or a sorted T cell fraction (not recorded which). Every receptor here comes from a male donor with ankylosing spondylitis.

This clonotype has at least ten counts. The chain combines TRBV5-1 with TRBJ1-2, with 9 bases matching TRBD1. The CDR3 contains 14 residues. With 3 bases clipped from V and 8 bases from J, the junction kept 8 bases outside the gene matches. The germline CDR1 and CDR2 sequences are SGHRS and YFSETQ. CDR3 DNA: TGCGCCAGCAGCTGGGACAGGGCCGGCGGGGGCTACACCTTC. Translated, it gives CASSWDRAGGGYTF.

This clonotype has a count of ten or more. The CDR3 DNA follows: TGCAGTGCTAGAGATCGAAGGGGTATGAACACTGAAGCTTTCTTT. Protein product: CSARDRRGMNTEAFF. V gene TRBV20-1 combines with J gene TRBJ1-1; D is possibly TRBD1 (5 bases). The germline V gene has CDR1 DFQATT and CDR2 SNEGSKA (reference sequence). Trimming removed 0 bases from V and 0 bases from J, with 11 bases in between. The CDR3 extends over 15 amino acids.

CDR3 DNA: TGTGCCAGCGTCATGGGGCAGAGACAGGGACGGACAGATACGCAGTATTTT. Translating it yields CASVMGQRQGRTDTQYF. The chain combines TRBV28 with TRBJ2-3; 7 bases fit TRBD1. Germline V gives CDR1 MDHEN, CDR2 SYDVKM. V lost 8 bases to trimming and J lost 3 bases; unmatched junction nucleotides: 17. The CDR3 extends over 17 amino acids.

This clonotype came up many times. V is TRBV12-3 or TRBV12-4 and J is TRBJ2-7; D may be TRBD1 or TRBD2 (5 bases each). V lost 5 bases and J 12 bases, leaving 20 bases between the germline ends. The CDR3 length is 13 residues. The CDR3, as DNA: TGTGCCAGCAGTGGAAAGGTCCGGGGACCGCTGTACTTC. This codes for CASSGKVRGPLYF.

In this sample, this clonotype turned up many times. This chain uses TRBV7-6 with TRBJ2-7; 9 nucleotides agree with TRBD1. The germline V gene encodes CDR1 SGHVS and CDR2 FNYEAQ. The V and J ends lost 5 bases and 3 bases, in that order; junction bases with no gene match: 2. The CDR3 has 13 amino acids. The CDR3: CASSRDRDYEQYF. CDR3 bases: TGTGCCAGCAGCAGGGACAGGGACTACGAGCAGTACTTC.

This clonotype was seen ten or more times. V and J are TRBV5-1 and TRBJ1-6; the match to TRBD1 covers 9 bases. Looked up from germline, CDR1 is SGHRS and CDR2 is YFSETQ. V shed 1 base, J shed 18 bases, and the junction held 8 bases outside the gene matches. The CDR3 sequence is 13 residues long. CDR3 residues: CASSLLDRGYNHF. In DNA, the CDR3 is TGCGCCAGCAGCTTGTTGGACAGGGGTTACAACCACTTT.

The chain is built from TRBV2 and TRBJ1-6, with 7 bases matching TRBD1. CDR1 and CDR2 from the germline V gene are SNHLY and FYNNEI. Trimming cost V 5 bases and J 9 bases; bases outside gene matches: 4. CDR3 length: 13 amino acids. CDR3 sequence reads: CASSPGTASPLHF. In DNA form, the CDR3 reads TGTGCCAGCAGTCCCGGGACAGCTTCACCCCTCCACTTT.

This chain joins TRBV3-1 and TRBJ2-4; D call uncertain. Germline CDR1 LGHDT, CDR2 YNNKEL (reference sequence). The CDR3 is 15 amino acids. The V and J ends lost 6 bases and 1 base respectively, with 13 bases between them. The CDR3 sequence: CASSRLGAAKNIQYF. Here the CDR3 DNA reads TGTGCCAGCAGTCGCCTGGGTGCGGCCAAAAACATTCAGTACTTC.

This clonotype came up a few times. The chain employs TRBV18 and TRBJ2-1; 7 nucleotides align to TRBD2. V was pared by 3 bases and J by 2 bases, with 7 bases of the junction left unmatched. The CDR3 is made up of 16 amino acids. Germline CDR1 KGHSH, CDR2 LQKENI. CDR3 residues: CASSPAGGSTYNEQFF. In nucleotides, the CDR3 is TGTGCCAGCTCACCCGCCGGCGGGAGCACCTACAATGAGCAGTTCTTC. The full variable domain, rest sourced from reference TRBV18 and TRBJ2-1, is NAGVMQNPRHLVRRRGQEARLRCSPMKGHSHVYWYRQLPEEGLKFMVYLQKENIIDESGMPKERFSAEFPKEGPSILRIQQVVRGDSAAYFCASSPAGGSTYNEQFFGPGTRLTVL.

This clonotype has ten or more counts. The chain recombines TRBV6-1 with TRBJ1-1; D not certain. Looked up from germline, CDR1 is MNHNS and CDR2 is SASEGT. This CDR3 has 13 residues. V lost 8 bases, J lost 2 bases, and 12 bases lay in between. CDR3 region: CASLGRGNTEAFF. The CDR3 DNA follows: TGTGCCAGCTTAGGGCGGGGAAACACTGAAGCTTTCTTT.

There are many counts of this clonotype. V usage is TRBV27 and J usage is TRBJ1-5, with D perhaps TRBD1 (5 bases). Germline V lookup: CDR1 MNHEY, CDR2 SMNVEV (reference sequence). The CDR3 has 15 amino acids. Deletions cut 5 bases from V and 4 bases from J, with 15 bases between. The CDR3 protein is CASSPQMGGNQPQHF. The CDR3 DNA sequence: TGTGCCAGCAGTCCGCAAATGGGGGGGAATCAGCCCCAGCATTTT.

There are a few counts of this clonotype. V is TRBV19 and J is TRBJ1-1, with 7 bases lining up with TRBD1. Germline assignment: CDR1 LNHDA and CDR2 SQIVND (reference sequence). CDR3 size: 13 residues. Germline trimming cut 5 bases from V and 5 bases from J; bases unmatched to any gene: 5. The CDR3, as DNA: TGTGCCAGTAGTGTGAACAGGGGTACTGAAGCTTTCTTT. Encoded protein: CASSVNRGTEAFF.

CDR3 nucleotides: TGTGCCAGCAGTCGACAGAGGGGTGAAAAACTGTTTTTT. Translating gives CASSRQRGEKLFF. The rearrangement links TRBV6-1 to TRBJ1-4, with D perhaps TRBD1 (5 bases). Deletions cut 5 bases from V and 7 bases from J, with 11 bases between. The CDR3 runs to 13 residues. The germline gives CDR1 MNHNS, CDR2 SASEGT.

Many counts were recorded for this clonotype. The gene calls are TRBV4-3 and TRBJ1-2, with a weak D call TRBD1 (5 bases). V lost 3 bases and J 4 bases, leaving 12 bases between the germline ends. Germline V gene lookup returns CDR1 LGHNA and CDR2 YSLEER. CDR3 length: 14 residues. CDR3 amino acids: CASSHDSSFYGYTF. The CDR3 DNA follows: TGCGCCAGCAGCCATGACAGCTCCTTCTATGGCTACACCTTC.